This TCR beta chain was retrieved from a study of T cells in Graves' hyperthyroidism and ophthalmopathy. Study background: Peripheral blood samples were taken at initial diagnosis, prior to any treatment. Notes on the study in general: In simple terms, a model built on 13 V-J features told ophthalmopathy apart from stable hyperthyroidism. Most clonotypes expanded in the thyroid (above 0.001) were also present in blood. Ophthalmopathy prediction by the model preceded onset by a median about 6 months.

This clonotype was picked up a small number of times. Its antigen is currently unknown. V was trimmed by 6 bases and J by 11 bases, leaving 17 bases between them. This CDR3 region has 14 residues. The germline V gene has CDR1 MNHNS and CDR2 SASEGT. Amplification of TCR beta CDR3 regions was performed using RNA transcripts as template. HTBI primers were employed in a first-round RT-PCR of the TCR CDR3. TCRdb used MiXCR to reprocess the multiplex PCR reads, holding one entry per CDR3 protein. The repertoire consists of approximately 510,000 distinct CDR3 sequences, with roughly 20% occurring once and the leading ten covering about 26%.

The source is a man aged 18 to 30 with Graves' hyperthyroidism. Sequencing input: blood. The gene calls are TRBV6-1 and TRBJ1-6, with D perhaps TRBD1 (6 bases). The CDR3, as DNA: TGTGCCAGCAGCCCTACTTACAGGGAACCACCCCTCCACTTT. It yields the protein CASSPTYREPPLHF.